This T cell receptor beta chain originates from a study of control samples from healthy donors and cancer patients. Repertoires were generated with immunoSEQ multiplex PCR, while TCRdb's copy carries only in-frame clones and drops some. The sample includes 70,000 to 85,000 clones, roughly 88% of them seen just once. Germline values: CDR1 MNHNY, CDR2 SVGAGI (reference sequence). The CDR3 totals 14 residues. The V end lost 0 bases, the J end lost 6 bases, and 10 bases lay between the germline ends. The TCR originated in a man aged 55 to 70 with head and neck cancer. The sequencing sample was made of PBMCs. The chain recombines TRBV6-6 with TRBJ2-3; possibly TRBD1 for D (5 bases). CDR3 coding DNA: TGTGCCAGCAGTTACTCAAGGGGAACGGATACGCAGTATTTT. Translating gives CASSYSRGTDTQYF.